A selection of T cell receptor beta chains follows, all from one sample in a study of cytomegalovirus exposure and HLA in healthy donors. Sequencing was performed with immunoSEQ multiplex PCR; in TCRdb, only in-frame clones are kept and a portion is missing. The table lists under 200,000 clones, about 81% of them singletons. Sequencing used PBMCs. The source of these receptors is a woman between 18 and 29 years old in good health and CMV-seronegative. Each CDR3 is given with its conserved first and last residue. Each record gives: clone size, J gene, V gene, D gene, CDR3 DNA, CDR3 protein. A D gene is named only where the DNA matches it firmly. Size tells how often a clone was seen (once, few, many) or the class of an expanded clone, and some rows leave it out.

few	TRBJ1-1	TRBV28	TRBD1	TGTGCCAGCCCCAGTCAGGGGACAGGGAACACTGAAGCTTTCTTT	CASPSQGTGNTEAFF
few	TRBJ2-7	TRBV5-6	-	TGTGCCAGCAACCACAGGTACAACTACGAGCAGTACTTC	CASNHRYNYEQYF
-	TRBJ2-6	TRBV5-6	TRBD2	TGTGCCAGCAGCTGGGCGGGGGGTGTGGATGGGGCCAACGTCCTGACTTTC	CASSWAGGVDGANVLTF
-	TRBJ2-7	TRBV19	-	TGTGCCAGTAGTCAGGGCCCAATCTACGAGCAGTACTTC	CASSQGPIYEQYF
-	TRBJ1-2	TRBV7-9	TRBD1	TGTGCCAGCAGAAGGGGGGACAGCGCTGGCTACACCTTC	CASRRGDSAGYTF
-	TRBJ1-1	TRBV14	-	TGTGCCAGCAGCCAATGGGGGAGGTTGAACACTGAAGCTTTCTTT	CASSQWGRLNTEAFF
-	TRBJ2-1	TRBV27	-	TGTGCCAGCAGTTTTACGGGGGTACCCTACAATGAGCAGTTCTTC	CASSFTGVPYNEQFF
few	TRBJ1-4	TRBV4-1	-	TGCGCCAGCAGCCAAGTGGCAGGGGCACGAGAAAAACTGTTTTTT	CASSQVAGAREKLFF
-	TRBJ2-1	TRBV28	-	TGTGCCAGCAGTCCCCCGACTAGTTTGTCCTACAATGAGCAGTTCTTC	CASSPPTSLSYNEQFF
-	TRBJ2-1	TRBV11-2	TRBD2	TGTGCCAGCAGCGCGGGACTAGCGATTGAGCAGTTCTTC	CASSAGLAIEQFF
-	TRBJ2-2	TRBV30	-	TGTGCCTGGAGTGACCGGAGGAACACCGGGGAGCTGTTTTTT	CAWSDRRNTGELFF
-	TRBJ2-3	TRBV10-1	-	TGCGCCAGCAGTGGAACCGGAGGGGGGGCCACAGATACGCAGTATTTT	CASSGTGGGATDTQYF
-	TRBJ2-5	TRBV5-1	TRBD2	TGCGCCAGCAGCACGGGACTAGCGGGGGCCCAGGGAGAGACCCAGTACTTC	CASSTGLAGAQGETQYF
few	TRBJ1-3	TRBV21-1	-	TGTGCCAGCAGCAAACCCTACAGGGGAAGCGGAAACACCGTATATTTT	CASSKPYRGSGNTVYF
-	TRBJ2-3	TRBV7-9	-	TGTTCCAGCAGCTTAGCCCCTTCGGGGGTTTGGGGCACAGATACGCAGTATTTT	CSSSLAPSGVWGTDTQYF
-	TRBJ2-1	TRBV28	TRBD2	TGTGCCAGCAGTCCTCCGGGACTAGCGGGACCCGGGGAGCAGTTCTTC	CASSPPGLAGPGEQFF
-	TRBJ1-2	TRBV6-1	-	TGTGCCAGCAATAAGAACAGGGCTTCGGGCTATGGCTACACCTTC	CASNKNRASGYGYTF
-	TRBJ2-6	TRBV5-1	TRBD1	TGCGCCAGCAGCTCCCCGGCTGGGACAGGGGCTGGGGCCAACGTCCTGACTTTC	CASSSPAGTGAGANVLTF
once	TRBJ1-2	TRBV6-5	TRBD1	TGTGCCAGCAGTCCCGGGGGACAGAGGATTGATGGCTACACCTTC	CASSPGGQRIDGYTF
-	TRBJ2-2	TRBV5-1	TRBD1	TGCGCCAGCAGCGATAGACAGGGGGTTAAAACTGGGGAGCTGTTTTTT	CASSDRQGVKTGELFF